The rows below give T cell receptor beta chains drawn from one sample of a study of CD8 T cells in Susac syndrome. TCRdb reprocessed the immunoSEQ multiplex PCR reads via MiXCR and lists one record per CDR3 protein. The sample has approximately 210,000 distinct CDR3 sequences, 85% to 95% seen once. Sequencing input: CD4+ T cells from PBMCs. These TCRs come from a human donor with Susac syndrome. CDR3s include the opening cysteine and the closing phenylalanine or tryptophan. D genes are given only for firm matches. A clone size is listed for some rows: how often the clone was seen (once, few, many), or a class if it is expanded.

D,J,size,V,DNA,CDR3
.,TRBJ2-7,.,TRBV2,TGTGCCAGCAGCCCCACCGAGAGGGGCGAGCAGTACTTC,CASSPTERGEQYF
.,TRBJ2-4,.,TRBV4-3,TGCGCCAGCAGCCAAGAATGGGGGGTTGACATTCAGTACTTC,CASSQEWGVDIQYF
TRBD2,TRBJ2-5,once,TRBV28,TGTGCCAGCAGTTTAGGGCTGGCAGGGAGGGGTGAGACCCAGTACTTC,CASSLGLAGRGETQYF
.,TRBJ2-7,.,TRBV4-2,TGTGCCAGCAGCCAAGCGGGGCTCGAGCAGTACTTC,CASSQAGLEQYF
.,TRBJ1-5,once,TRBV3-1,TGTGCCAGCAGCCAAGATACGTCGGGTAGTCAGCCCCAGCATTTT,CASSQDTSGSQPQHF
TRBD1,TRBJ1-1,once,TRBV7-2,TGTGCCAGCAGCTTAGCGGTAGGACAGGGCCCTTTCTTT,CASSLAVGQGPFF
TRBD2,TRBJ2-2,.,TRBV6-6,TGTGCCAGCAGTTGGACTAGCGGGGGCTCCGGGGAGCTGTTTTTT,CASSWTSGGSGELFF
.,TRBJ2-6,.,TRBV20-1,TGCAGTGCTAGAGATCCAACCTCTGGGGCCAACGTCCTGACTTTC,CSARDPTSGANVLTF
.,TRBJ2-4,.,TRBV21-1,TGTGCCAGCAGCAAAGGTCAGGGGAAACTAGCCAAAAACATTCAGTACTTC,CASSKGQGKLAKNIQYF
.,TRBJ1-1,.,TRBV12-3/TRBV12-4,TGTGCCAGCAGTCTGGTTCAGGGCACTGAAGCTTTCTTT,CASSLVQGTEAFF
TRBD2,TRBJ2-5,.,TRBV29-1,TGCAGCGTTGAGCGGGGGGGGAAGACCCAGTACTTC,CSVERGGKTQYF
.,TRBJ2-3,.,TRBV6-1,TGTGCCAGCCGTCCTGGTCCAGATACGCAGTATTTT,CASRPGPDTQYF
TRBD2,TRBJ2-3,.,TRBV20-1,TGCAGTGCGGAGGCCCCCGCTAGCGGGGGGGGGAGCACAGATACGCAGTATTTT,CSAEAPASGGGSTDTQYF
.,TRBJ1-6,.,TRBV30,TGTGCCTGGAGTCGGACATCCCCTCACAGGAGTTCACCCCTCCACTTT,CAWSRTSPHRSSPLHF
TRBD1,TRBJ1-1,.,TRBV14,TGTGCCAGCGGTCCGGGACAGGGAGAGACTGAAGCTTTCTTT,CASGPGQGETEAFF
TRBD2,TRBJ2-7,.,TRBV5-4,TGTGCCAGCAGCCCCAGGACTAGCGGGAGCTCCTACGAGCAGTACTTC,CASSPRTSGSSYEQYF
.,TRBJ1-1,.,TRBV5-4,TGTGCCAGCAGCTTGTTGTCACAGGGAAACACTGAAGCTTTCTTT,CASSLLSQGNTEAFF
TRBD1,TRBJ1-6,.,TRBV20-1,TGCAGTGCTGCCGGGACAGGGGGCCCGGATTCACCCCTCCACTTT,CSAAGTGGPDSPLHF
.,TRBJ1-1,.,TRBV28,TGTGCCGCCCTAGGGGATACCACTGAAGCTTTCTTT,CAALGDTTEAFF
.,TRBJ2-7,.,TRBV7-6,TGTGCCAGCAGCCCTGGGACCGCCCCCACCTACGAGCAGTACTTC,CASSPGTAPTYEQYF
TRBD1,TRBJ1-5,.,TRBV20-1,TGCAGTGCTAGGGTAACAGGGGAACAGCCCCAGCATTTT,CSARVTGEQPQHF
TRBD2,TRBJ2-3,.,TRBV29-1,TGCAGCGTAGTGACTAGCGCTACAGATACGCAGTATTTT,CSVVTSATDTQYF
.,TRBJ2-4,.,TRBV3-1,TGTGCCAGCAGCCAAGGGGACCGGGCCCACATTCAGTACTTC,CASSQGDRAHIQYF
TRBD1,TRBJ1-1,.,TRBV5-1,TGCGCCAGCAGCTTCTACAGGGGGGGCACTGAAGCTTTCTTT,CASSFYRGGTEAFF
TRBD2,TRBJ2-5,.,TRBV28,TGTGCCAGCAGTTTAATGGCGGGAGTGGAGACCCAGTACTTC,CASSLMAGVETQYF
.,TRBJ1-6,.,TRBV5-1,TGCGCCAGCAGCTTGGCCGTGGCAGGGAATTCACCCCTCCACTTT,CASSLAVAGNSPLHF
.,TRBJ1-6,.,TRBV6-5,TGTGCCAGCAGTTACCAAGCAAGGGCCGGCAATTCACCCCTCCACTTT,CASSYQARAGNSPLHF
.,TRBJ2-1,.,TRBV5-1,TGCGCCAGCAGCTTGTGGAGCCCCTCTGGGAATGAGCAGTTCTTC,CASSLWSPSGNEQFF
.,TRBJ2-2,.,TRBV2,TGTGCCAGCACCGAGGAGACGCTTCAATACACCGGGGAGCTGTTTTTT,CASTEETLQYTGELFF
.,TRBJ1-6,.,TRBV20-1,TGCAGTGCCTATCACAACGGGGGAAATTCACCCCTCCACTTT,CSAYHNGGNSPLHF
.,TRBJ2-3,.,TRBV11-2,TGTGCCAGCAGCTTAGAGGGGAGTCGGACAGATACGCAGTATTTT,CASSLEGSRTDTQYF
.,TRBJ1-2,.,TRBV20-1,TGCAGTGCTCCAGTCGAGGGGGGGTTATACACCTTC,CSAPVEGGLYTF
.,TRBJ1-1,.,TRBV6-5,TGTGCCAGCGGGGGGGCCTACACTGAAGCTTTCTTT,CASGGAYTEAFF
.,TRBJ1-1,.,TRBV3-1,TGTGCCAGCAGCCAGATCATGAACACTGAAGCTTTCTTT,CASSQIMNTEAFF
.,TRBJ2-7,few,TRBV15,TGTGCCACCAGCATCAGCGACGGTCTCTACGAGCAGTACTTC,CATSISDGLYEQYF
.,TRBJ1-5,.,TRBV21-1,TGTGCCAGCAGCAAAGGAGACACAAATAGCAATCAGCCCCAGCATTTT,CASSKGDTNSNQPQHF
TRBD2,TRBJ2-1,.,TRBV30,TGTGCCTGGAGTATGGGACTAGCGGCACAAAATGAGCAGTTCTTC,CAWSMGLAAQNEQFF
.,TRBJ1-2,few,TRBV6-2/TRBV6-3,TGTGCCAGCAGTACGGGTGGAGGCTACACCTTC,CASSTGGGYTF
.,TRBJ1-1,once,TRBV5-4,TGTGCCAGCAGGACAGACGGGCGCGCCACTGAAGCTTTCTTT,CASRTDGRATEAFF
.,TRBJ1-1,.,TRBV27,TGTGCCAGCAGTTTAGCAGCCGATCGCTGGTGGACTGAAGCTTTCTTT,CASSLAADRWWTEAFF